This T cell receptor (beta chain) was obtained from a study of shared clonotypes between healthy human individuals (dated by TCRdb to between 2020 and 2021). The study in broad terms: The cohort comprised two women and a few men aged 18 to 49 years. For each donor, three plates each were used for CD4 naive and CD4 memory, two plates were used for CD8 naive, and one plate was used for CD8 memory. The study deeply sequenced blood TCR repertoires of about five healthy adults to estimate repertoire size and the extent of clonotype sharing between individuals. Different laboratories and diverse techniques were used to prepare libraries and sequence TCR repertoires, to increase sequencing depth and limit assay-specific biases. Between about 0.9 and 10 billion PBMCs per donor were obtained by leukapheresis. Results the study describes overall, beyond this receptor: Naive subsets generally had larger estimated clonotype richness than memory subsets did. Pairwise subsampling indicated that sequencing depth was expected to affect the degree of clonotype sharing among donors. Compared with non-shared clonotypes, the clonotypes found in all four sorted-subset donors had higher generation probabilities. The small number of donors limited the genetic and exposure-history diversity represented. Sampling was limited to blood, and TCR repertoires in tissue likely differ from TCR repertoires in blood. Incomplete sequencing was indicated by rarefaction of sorted-subset datasets, despite the large sequencing depth. Around 5% of naive CD4, roughly 3.6% of naive CD8, around 2.3% of memory CD4, and about 0.4% of memory CD8 clonotypes were shared across several donors.

Concerning this clone: The target of this receptor is not known. It has no much larger one-base neighbor in the sample; base qualities were not kept.

Donors were healthy HIV-negative adults with no recently reported acute infections or vaccinations. Every donor was a Caucasian adult living in Nashville, Tennessee, USA. CD4+ T cells were enriched through magnetic negative selection, after which naive cells were positively selected on CD45RA and the remaining negative fraction served as the memory subset. After blood collection by leukapheresis, PBMCs were isolated using Ficoll-Histopaque density gradient centrifugation and then cryopreserved in the vapor phase of liquid nitrogen. Analytical flow cytometry was used to check the purity and quantity of each magnetically sorted T cell population. Genomic DNA was isolated from every sorted fraction and measured by UV absorbance on a Nanodrop 2000c. TCR CDR3 regions were amplified from genomic DNA by multiplex PCR using the deep immunoSEQ assay. Extracted genomic DNA from each cell subset was distributed evenly across all wells of several immunoSEQ 96-well plates, and each plate was treated as a replicate. Each replicate PCR for sorted subsets received about 180 ng genomic DNA, equal to roughly 33,000 T cell genomes. Purified libraries were quantified with a Qubit 3.0 fluorometer, sized on a Bioanalyzer 2100, and re-quantified with the KAPA Library Quantification kit. Every immunoSEQ 96-well plate was sequenced on a separate single-read 150-cycle Illumina NextSeq 550 flow cell. In the authors' own workflow: Because only junctional sequences without quality scores were contained in the immunoSEQ output, filtering matching that applied to full-length reads could not be performed. To assign V/J genes and CDR3, sequences were annotated against IMGT germline references using PyIR, a Python wrapper for IgBLAST v1.9. Reads were filtered out if the reads had weak V/J assignments (E-value above 1e-6), no CDR3, stop codons, out-of-frame junctions, or ambiguous translated residues. A V3J clonotype was defined by an identical inferred V gene, J gene, and CDR3 amino acid sequence. Percentage overlap between repertoires was computed as shared unique clonotypes divided by the size of the smaller repertoire. Richness of each repertoire was evaluated using RTK rarefaction, the Chao1 estimator, and Recon v2.1 estimates of unobserved clonotypes. Generation probabilities for all TCRbeta clonotypes obtained by the gDNA method from a handful of donors were computed using OLGA. TCRdb took over this immuneACCESS table, retaining in-frame rearrangements with V and J assigned. Such tables are incomplete; in checked studies, under half of the missing clones stem from an unresolved V gene, and the remainder is unexplained. The V and J calls and the clone size are those of that table, but D and trimming were determined from the DNA. This sample comprises just over 2,000,000 clones, 85% to 95% of them detected only once. 0.1% to 0.15% of the sample belongs to the ten largest clones.

This clonotype was sampled from a man aged 18-30 years in good health. The material sequenced was naive CD4+ T cells sorted from blood. This specimen's cell subset or site label, per the study, means: CD45RA+ positively selected.

CDR3 loop: CASSPGLAGGLAETQYF. In nucleotides, the sequence is TGTGCCAGCTCACCCGGACTAGCGGGGGGCCTGGCGGAGACCCAGTACTTC. This sequence uses TRBV18 and TRBJ2-5, with TRBD2 identical over 14 junction bases. After removal of 3 bases from V and 5 bases from J, the junction retains 8 bases not matched to a gene. Sequences KGHSH (CDR1) and LQKENI (CDR2) are obtained from the germline V gene. The CDR3 goes from the cysteine to the phenylalanine over 17 residues. The kept DNA is CDR3 alone, 51 bases in frame from the first base. With the rest looked up from the reference TRBV18 and TRBJ2-5 genes rather than sequenced, the full variable domain is NAGVMQNPRHLVRRRGQEARLRCSPMKGHSHVYWYRQLPEEGLKFMVYLQKENIIDESGMPKERFSAEFPKEGPSILRIQQVVRGDSAAYFCASSPGLAGGLAETQYFGPGTRLLVL.